The rows below give T cell receptor beta chains drawn from one sample of a study of neurological immune-mediated disorders. TCRdb processed the 5' RACE reads anew with MiXCR; each CDR3 protein has one entry. The sample holds 55,000 to 75,000 distinct CDR3 sequences, 2% to 2.5% seen once. Material: PBMCs. These TCRs come from a man aged 45-65 years with multiple sclerosis. Both conserved end residues are part of each CDR3. Each record gives: V gene, J gene, D gene, clone size, CDR3 DNA, CDR3 protein. The D gene is left open where the match is weak. Clone size is stated in some rows and not others, as once, few, many or a class when expanded.

TRBV5-6	TRBJ2-7	TRBD1	many	TGTGCCAGCGGACAGGGGGCGGGCGAGCAGTACTTC	CASGQGAGEQYF
TRBV7-3	TRBJ1-4	-	many	TGTGCCAGCAGCTTTCGGAATGAAAAACTGTTTTTT	CASSFRNEKLFF
TRBV20-1	TRBJ2-7	-	many	TGCAGTGCTAGAGACAGGCTGAGTTCGTCCCACGAGCAGTACTTC	CSARDRLSSSHEQYF
TRBV25-1	TRBJ2-4	-	-	TGTGCCAGCAGTGGGGTCAGCACAGCCAAAAACATTCAGTACTTC	CASSGVSTAKNIQYF
TRBV3-1	TRBJ1-1	-	many	TGTGCCAGCAGCCAAAGGAGGACTGAAGCTTTCTTT	CASSQRRTEAFF
TRBV12-3/TRBV12-4	TRBJ1-1	-	many	TGTGCCAGCAGTTTGTGGCCGAACACTGAAGCTTTCTTT	CASSLWPNTEAFF
TRBV10-3	TRBJ2-7	TRBD1	many	TGTGCCATCAGTGAGTGGGACAGACGGGCCTCCTACGAGCAGTACTTC	CAISEWDRRASYEQYF
TRBV10-3	TRBJ1-5	-	many	TGTGCCTCGAGGGCGGCAGGGGACAATCAGCCCCAGCATTTT	CASRAAGDNQPQHF
TRBV10-3	TRBJ1-3	-	many	TGTGCCATCAGACAACCTTCTGGAAACACCATATATTTT	CAIRQPSGNTIYF
TRBV6-5	TRBJ2-3	-	many	TGTGCCAGCCGCGACCAGAGCACAGATACGCAGTATTTT	CASRDQSTDTQYF
TRBV24-1	TRBJ1-5	TRBD1	many	TGTGCCACCAGTGACCGACAGGGGGGCAGCAATCAGCCCCAGCATTTT	CATSDRQGGSNQPQHF
TRBV2	TRBJ2-5	TRBD1	-	TGTGCCAGCAGTGAAGGGACAGGGGTGCACTTC	CASSEGTGVHF
TRBV5-1	TRBJ1-2	-	many	TGCGCCAGCAGCCCAGCGGTTAACTATGGCTACACCTTC	CASSPAVNYGYTF
TRBV5-1	TRBJ2-3	-	many	TGCGCCAGCAGCACCAGACAGGGAGGTGTAGGGACAGATACGCAGTATTTT	CASSTRQGGVGTDTQYF
TRBV7-2	TRBJ1-5	-	many	TGTGCCAGCAGCCAAGTGCGGGGTTTCAATGGCCAGCCCCAGCATTTT	CASSQVRGFNGQPQHF
TRBV27	TRBJ1-2	TRBD1	many	TGTGCCAGCAGTTCCCCCCGACAGGGTGATGGCTACACCTTC	CASSSPRQGDGYTF
TRBV7-2	TRBJ1-1	-	many	TGTGCCAGCAGCTTTCAGGAGATTACGGCTTTCTTT	CASSFQEITAFF
TRBV6-5	TRBJ2-5	TRBD1	many	TGTGCCAGCGGACAGGGGGCGGCTTCACCCACACAAGAGACCCAGTACTTC	CASGQGAASPTQETQYF
TRBV5-4	TRBJ2-5	-	many	TGTGCCAGCAGCTCGCGGGACTTCCAAGAGACCCAGTACTTC	CASSSRDFQETQYF
TRBV3-1	TRBJ1-1	-	many	TGTGCCAGCAGCCAAGCGTGGTTGAACACTGAAGCTTTCTTT	CASSQAWLNTEAFF
TRBV7-2	TRBJ2-7	-	many	TGTGCCAGCAGCTTAGCTCAGCTATCCTACGAGCAGTACTTC	CASSLAQLSYEQYF
TRBV7-9	TRBJ2-7	-	many	TGTGCCAGCAGCTTAGACGGTCGTACCTACGAGCAGTACTTC	CASSLDGRTYEQYF
TRBV5-1	TRBJ2-3	TRBD2	many	TGCGCCAGCAGTTCGGGACTAGCGGGGAACACAGATACGCAGTATTTT	CASSSGLAGNTDTQYF
TRBV6-6	TRBJ2-7	-	many	TGTGCCAGCAGCCCCTTGAAGACGGGCGAGCAGTACTTC	CASSPLKTGEQYF
TRBV3-1	TRBJ2-1	-	many	TGTGCCAGCAGCCAAGTTCGATCTGGGTACAATGAGCAGTTCTTC	CASSQVRSGYNEQFF
TRBV7-6	TRBJ1-5	-	few	TGTGCCAGCAGCTCAACAGGGAATAAGACCCAGAATTTT	CASSSTGNKTQNF
TRBV19	TRBJ2-5	-	many	TGTGCCAGTAGTAGGGCAGAGACCCAGTACTTC	CASSRAETQYF
TRBV20-1	TRBJ2-7	TRBD1	many	TGCAGTGCTTTCCGGGGGACAGGGGGCTCCTACGAGCAGTACTTC	CSAFRGTGGSYEQYF
TRBV12-3/TRBV12-4	TRBJ2-2	-	many	TGTGCCAGCAGTTTAGGAGAGAACACCGGGGAGCTGTTTTTT	CASSLGENTGELFF
TRBV5-1	TRBJ2-1	TRBD2	many	TGCGCCAGCAGCTATCGGACTAGCGGGGACAATGAGCAGTTCTTC	CASSYRTSGDNEQFF
TRBV9	TRBJ2-1	TRBD2	many	TGTGCCAGCAGCGTAGACGGGGGGGCCGATGAGCAGTTCTTC	CASSVDGGADEQFF
TRBV3-1	TRBJ1-5	-	many	TGTGCCAGCAGCCAAGATATAAGCCAGCCCCAGCATTTT	CASSQDISQPQHF
TRBV12-3/TRBV12-4	TRBJ2-1	TRBD1	many	TGTGCCAGCAGTTTGGGACAGGGAACCTACAATGAGCAGTTCTTC	CASSLGQGTYNEQFF
TRBV7-2	TRBJ1-1	-	many	TGTGCCAGCAGCCAAAGCGGACCTGAAGCTTTCTTT	CASSQSGPEAFF
TRBV5-1	TRBJ2-1	TRBD2	many	TGCGCCAGCAGCTTGGTTGCGGGGGGGCATGAGCAGTTCTTC	CASSLVAGGHEQFF
TRBV20-1	TRBJ2-5	TRBD2	many	TGCAGTGCTAGAGCCCGCTGGCGGGGGTACCAAGAGACCCAGTACTTC	CSARARWRGYQETQYF
TRBV21-1	TRBJ1-2	-	many	TGTGCCAGCAGCAAGGACAGTTATAACTATGGCTACACCTTC	CASSKDSYNYGYTF
TRBV6-1	TRBJ2-7	-	many	TGTGCCAGCAGTGAAGCCTACGAGCAGTACTTC	CASSEAYEQYF
TRBV6-5	TRBJ1-1	-	many	TGTGCCAGCAGCATCACGAAGGGGTACGCTGAAGCTTTCTTT	CASSITKGYAEAFF
TRBV14	TRBJ2-3	-	many	TGTGCCAGCAGCCAAGTGTTCGGGGCGAGTACGCAGTATTTT	CASSQVFGASTQYF
TRBV5-4	TRBJ2-5	-	once	TGTGCCAGCAGTCTTACTTCAGGTTTTCAAGAGACCCAGTACTTC	CASSLTSGFQETQYF